Shown below are 5 T cell receptor beta chains from a single sample sequenced in a study of cytomegalovirus exposure and HLA in healthy donors. In the PCR, 60 Vbeta and 13 Jbeta primers were used. TCRdb's copy holds only in-frame clones and misses some; the assay was immunoSEQ multiplex PCR. This sample lists 150,000 or so clones; its ten largest clones have more than 1.5%. The sequenced sample was PBMCs. These receptors originate from a woman in her thirties or forties in good health and CMV-seropositive.

The rearrangement links TRBV5-1 to TRBJ2-1, with D perhaps TRBD2 (5 bases). V was trimmed by 6 bases and J by 4 bases, leaving 14 bases between them. This CDR3 region has 14 residues. Per the germline V gene, CDR1 is SGHRS and CDR2 is YFSETQ. In DNA form, the CDR3 reads TGCGCCAGCAACTTAGCGAGTGGGTACAATGAGCAGTTCTTC. Residues: CASNLASGYNEQFF.

The V gene is TRBV18, the J gene TRBJ2-5; 9 nucleotides match TRBD1. J lost 5 bases, V lost 6 bases, and 13 bases had no gene match. Germline-derived CDR1 and CDR2 are KGHSH and LQKENI. The CDR3 length is 16 residues. CDR3 bases: TGTGCCAGCTCCCCCGTTGGGGACAGGGCGTTGGAGACCCAGTACTTC. It codes for CASSPVGDRALETQYF.

The J gene is TRBJ2-1, the V gene TRBV19, with 11 bases aligning to TRBD2. The CDR3 is 13 amino acids. CDR1 and CDR2 from the germline V gene are LNHDA and SQIVND (reference sequence). V trimming: 8 bases; J trimming: 9 bases; junction bases outside the gene matches: 6. The CDR3 sequence: CASSTSGKGEQFF. The DNA of the CDR3 is TGTGCCAGTTCGACTAGCGGGAAGGGTGAGCAGTTCTTC.

The chain joins TRBV19 to TRBJ2-7; D perhaps matches TRBD2 (5 bases). Per germline, CDR1 LNHDA and CDR2 SQIVND (reference sequence). The CDR3 is made up of 14 amino acids. V shed 8 bases and J shed 0 bases, with 14 bases lying between them. The chain's CDR3 is CASSQRTTSYEQYF. The DNA of the CDR3 is TGTGCCAGTTCCCAGCGGACGACCTCCTACGAGCAGTACTTC.

The rearrangement uses TRBV27 and TRBJ1-2; TRBD1 aligns across 8 bases. The CDR3 is made up of 13 amino acids. V lost 0 bases to trimming and J lost 14 bases; unmatched junction nucleotides: 8. The germline V gene has CDR1 MNHEY and CDR2 SMNVEV (reference sequence). The CDR3 DNA reads TGTGCCAGCAGTTTATCCCTCGGGACAGGCAGGACCTTC. This codes for CASSLSLGTGRTF.